The 14 T cell receptor beta chains reported below all come from one sample, sequenced in a study of cytomegalovirus exposure and HLA in healthy donors. Primers for the PCR totalled 60 Vbeta and 13 Jbeta. Some clones are missing from TCRdb's copy, which holds only in-frame ones; the method was immunoSEQ multiplex PCR. The sample shows under 150,000 clones, 70% to 85% of them seen only once. The material sequenced was PBMCs. The origin of the receptors is a male donor in good health and CMV-seronegative.

The chain couples TRBV5-4 to TRBJ2-5, with D perhaps TRBD2 (7 bases). Between the trimmed V and J ends, which lost 0 bases and 5 bases, there was a span of 14 bases. The CDR3 length is 15 residues. CDR1 and CDR2 from the germline V gene are SGHNT and YYREEE (reference sequence). CDR3 coding DNA: TGTGCCAGCAGCTTGGAGGGGGGGAACCGGGAGACCCAGTACTTC. It specifies CASSLEGGNRETQYF.

This chain connects TRBV5-6 to TRBJ1-5, with a possible D match to TRBD1 (6 bases). V was clipped by 3 bases and J by 3 bases, with 13 bases between them. CDR1 SGHDT and CDR2 YYEEEE come from the germline V gene. The CDR3 has 15 residues. CDR3 protein: CASSSTGIINQPQHF. In DNA form, the CDR3 reads TGTGCCAGCAGCTCCACAGGGATCATCAATCAGCCCCAGCATTTT.

The V and J genes are TRBV6-1 and TRBJ1-5; no firm D call. CDR1 and CDR2 (germline): MNHNS, SASEGT. The CDR3 covers 12 residues. The V end was cut by 6 bases, the J end by 4 bases, with 7 bases between. CDR3 amino acids: CASRADNQPQHF. The CDR3 DNA reads as TGTGCCAGCAGAGCGGATAATCAGCCCCAGCATTTT.

V usage is TRBV4-3 and J usage is TRBJ2-7; 8 bases map to TRBD2. V was pared by 0 bases and J by 5 bases, with 6 bases of the junction left unmatched. The CDR3 contains 15 residues. Germline lookup yields CDR1 LGHNA and CDR2 YSLEER. The CDR3 DNA reads as TGCGCCAGCAGCCAAGAATCTAGCGGGCGCGACGAGCAGTACTTC. It is translated as CASSQESSGRDEQYF.

This clone was seen once. V gene TRBV5-6 combines with J gene TRBJ1-6, with D unclear. The CDR3 totals 17 residues. The V end was cut by 3 bases, the J end by 0 bases, with 13 bases between. Germline loops: CDR1 SGHDT, CDR2 YYEEEE. CDR3 DNA sequence: TGTGCCAGCAGCTCTACTCGGGGTAACTCCTATAATTCACCCCTCCACTTT. Amino acids: CASSSTRGNSYNSPLHF. Full variable domain (remainder filled in from reference TRBV5-6 and TRBJ1-6): DAGVTQSPTHLIKTRGQQVTLRCSPKSGHDTVSWYQQALGQGPQFIFQYYEEEERQRGNFPDRFSGHQFPNYSSELNVNALLLGDSALYLCASSSTRGNSYNSPLHFGNGTRLTVT.

The rearrangement links TRBV28 to TRBJ2-7; 10 bases map to TRBD2. The J segment lost 0 bases and the V segment lost 6 bases, leaving 11 bases of the junction unmatched. CDR1 MDHEN and CDR2 SYDVKM come from the germline V gene. This CDR3 region has 17 residues. The DNA for the CDR3 is TGTGCCAGCAGCCAACCTCGGACTAGCGGAAGCTCCTACGAGCAGTACTTC. Its protein is CASSQPRTSGSSYEQYF. The full variable domain, its missing parts supplied by reference TRBV28 and TRBJ2-7, is DVKVTQSSRYLVKRTGEKVFLECVQDMDHENMFWYRQDPGLGLRLIYFSYDVKMKEKGDIPEGYSVSREKKERFSLILESASTNQTSMYLCASSQPRTSGSSYEQYFGPGTRLTVT.

This CDR3 is CASSERDEQFF. CDR3 DNA: TGTGCCAGCAGCGAGCGGGATGAGCAGTTCTTC. The rearrangement uses TRBV9 and TRBJ2-1; D perhaps matches TRBD2 (6 bases). Germline CDR1 and CDR2: SGDLS and YYNGEE. The CDR3 runs to 11 residues. V was pared by 3 bases and J by 8 bases, with 6 bases between.

Comments on this clone: Other DNA sequences from this sample encode an identical CDR3 as well. V usage is TRBV6-5 and J usage is TRBJ1-1, with D possibly matching TRBD1 (5 bases). V was shortened by 0 bases and J by 1 base, with 6 bases between the two germline ends. Germline V gives CDR1 MNHEY, CDR2 SVGAGI. The CDR3 is 14 amino acids. CDR3 sequence (DNA): TGTGCCAGCAGTTACTCGGGGGGGAACACTGAAGCTTTCTTT. It codes for CASSYSGGNTEAFF.

The chain is built from TRBV2 and TRBJ2-7; D may be TRBD2 (5 bases). The germline gives CDR1 SNHLY, CDR2 FYNNEI. The CDR3 totals 13 residues. V lost 5 bases, J lost 0 bases, and 8 bases lay in between. CDR3 loop: CASSYGVSYEQYF. The DNA of the CDR3 is TGTGCCAGCAGTTACGGGGTCTCCTACGAGCAGTACTTC.

The V call is TRBV7-2, the J call TRBJ2-3; tentatively, D is TRBD2 (6 bases). The CDR3 has 16 amino acids. CDR1 SGHTA and CDR2 FQGNSA come from the germline V gene. Trimming took off 5 bases at V and 2 bases at J, with 17 bases between the two ends. The CDR3 reads CASSPRDSKVTDTQYF. The CDR3 DNA reads TGTGCCAGCAGCCCCAGGGACTCAAAAGTCACAGATACGCAGTATTTT.

The chain is built from TRBV2 and TRBJ1-5; D gene ambiguous. Trimming stripped 1 base from V and 0 bases from J, with 16 bases between. The CDR3 length is 18 residues. Germline CDR1 SNHLY, CDR2 FYNNEI. The CDR3 reads CASSEEALTEYSNQPQHF. DNA of the CDR3: TGTGCCAGCAGTGAAGAGGCTCTAACAGAGTATAGCAATCAGCCCCAGCATTTT.

CDR3 nucleotide sequence: TGTGCCACCAGCAGAGAGTTTGGACTAGCGGCAGATACGCAGTATTTT. Its protein is CATSREFGLAADTQYF. The V and J genes are TRBV15 and TRBJ2-3; 10 bases map to TRBD2. CDR3 length equals 16 residues. J lost 4 bases, V lost 0 bases, and 4 bases had no gene match. Looked up from germline, CDR1 is LNHNV and CDR2 is YYDKDF (reference sequence).

This chain links TRBV5-4 with TRBJ2-5; 7 bases are a match to TRBD2. Germline CDR1 SGHNT, CDR2 YYREEE (reference sequence). The CDR3 covers 16 residues. Trimming removed 4 bases from V and 4 bases from J; junction bases left unmatched: 13. CDR3 residues: CASSTLGAGVRETQYF. CDR3 nucleotide sequence: TGTGCCAGCAGCACCCTAGGGGCGGGAGTTCGAGAGACCCAGTACTTC.

The CDR3 nucleotides read TGTGCCAGTAGTTGGGACTTGAGGTACTATGGCTACACCTTC. It is translated as CASSWDLRYYGYTF. J is TRBJ1-2 and V is TRBV19, with a tentative D call TRBD1 (5 bases). CDR1 and CDR2 (germline): LNHDA, SQIVND (reference sequence). This CDR3 has 14 residues. The ends were cut back, 5 bases at V and 3 bases at J, with 13 bases in the middle.